This is a list of T cell receptor beta chains from one sample in a study of tumor and adjacent non-tumor tissue in lung cancer. MiXCR, applied by TCRdb to the multiplex PCR reads, yields one record per CDR3 protein. The data hold approximately 53,000 distinct CDR3 sequences, with 70% to 80% observed a single time. The sample was distant non-tumor lung tissue. The receptors were gathered from a woman aged 60-70 years with non-small cell lung cancer. CDR3s include the opening cysteine and the closing phenylalanine or tryptophan. A D gene is named only where the DNA matches it firmly. Not all rows give a size; the values are once, few, many and, for expanded clones, a class.

V	length	J	D	size	DNA	CDR3
TRBV6-2/TRBV6-3	17	TRBJ2-3	.	.	TGTGCCAGCAGTCCAAAACAAAGCAGGAGCAGCACAGATACGCAGTATTTT	CASSPKQSRSSTDTQYF
TRBV4-1	16	TRBJ1-4	.	.	TGCGCCAGCAGTCAAGATCAGGCGGGGCGATCAGAAAAACAGTTTTTT	CASSQDQAGRSEKQFF
TRBV29-1	15	TRBJ2-3	TRBD1	.	TGCAGCGTTGAAAGGGGACAGGCTGGCACAGATAGGCAGTATTTT	CSVERGQAGTDRQYF
TRBV10-3	16	TRBJ2-2	.	.	TGTGCCATCAGTAAAACCGGGACTGACTCCTGGGGGGAGCTATTTTTT	CAISKTGTDSWGELFF
TRBV4-2	15	TRBJ1-2	.	.	TGTGCCAGCAGCCAGGATGGGACCTCCAACTATGACTACACCTTC	CASSQDGTSNYDYTF
TRBV5-6	14	TRBJ2-5	.	.	TGTGCTAGCAGCAAGACCAGGCCGGGGGAGACCCAGTACTTC	CASSKTRPGETQYF
TRBV12-3/TRBV12-4	17	TRBJ2-6	.	many	TGTGCCAGCAGTTTTTATTCCGGGGTCGCTGGGGCCAACGTCCTGACTTTC	CASSFYSGVAGANVLTF
TRBV4-1	14	TRBJ2-3	.	.	TGCGCCAGCAGCCAAGATCATAGCACAAATACCCAGTATTTT	CASSQDHSTNTQYF
TRBV5-6	16	TRBJ1-6	TRBD1	medium-sized	TGTGCCAGCAGCTTGGGGACAGGGGGCAGGTATTCACCCCTCCACTTT	CASSLGTGGRYSPLHF
TRBV4-2	14	TRBJ2-1	TRBD2	.	TGTGCCAACAGCCAAGATGACGGGACTAGTGAGCAGTTCTTC	CANSQDDGTSEQFF
TRBV11-2	12	TRBJ2-7	.	once	TGTGCCAGCAGCACCGACATGTACGAGCAGTACTTC	CASSTDMYEQYF
TRBV28	14	TRBJ1-1	.	.	TGTGTCAGCAGTTTATTGCCTACCTACACTGAAGCTTTCTTT	CVSSLLPTYTEAFF
TRBV28	17	TRBJ2-1	TRBD2	once	TGTGCCAGCAGTCATCAAACACCGGGACTAGCTGTCAATGAGCAGTTCTTC	CASSHQTPGLAVNEQFF
TRBV11-2	15	TRBJ2-2	TRBD1	.	TGTGCCAGCAGCTTAGTGTGGGGGAACACAGGGGAGCCGTTTTTT	CASSLVWGNTGEPFF
TRBV10-2	14	TRBJ2-1	.	once	TGCGCCAGCAGTGAGCCGGGTGCCAAAAACATTCAGTTCTTC	CASSEPGAKNIQFF
TRBV11-3	14	TRBJ1-2	TRBD1	.	TGTGCCAGCAGCCTCGAACAGGGGGGGTTCGGCTACACCTTC	CASSLEQGGFGYTF
TRBV3-1	15	TRBJ2-7	.	many	TGTGCCAGCAGCCGGGCCTCCGGCAGGGACTACGAGCAGTACTTC	CASSRASGRDYEQYF
TRBV4-1	16	TRBJ2-1	.	many	TGCGCCAGCAGCCCCCTCCGAGGGCAGGGTTACAATGAGCAGTTCTTC	CASSPLRGQGYNEQFF
TRBV7-9	13	TRBJ2-2	.	few	TGTGCCTGCAGTTTAACGGCTTCCGGGGAGCTGTTTTTT	CACSLTASGELFF
TRBV10-2	12	TRBJ2-3	.	.	TGCGCCAGCACGCACGGGACCGATACGCAGTATTTT	CASTHGTDTQYF
TRBV12-5	15	TRBJ1-1	.	few	TGTGCTAGTGCCACAGGAATAAATGGGGTCACTGAAGCTTTATTC	CASATGINGVTEALF
TRBV5-4	14	TRBJ2-2	.	.	TGTGCCAGCAATGCTACTCGGTCCACCGGGGAGCTGTTTTTT	CASNATRSTGELFF
TRBV29-1	14	TRBJ1-5	.	.	TGCAGGGTTGCGGGACGGGGAAGCAATCAGCCTCAGCATTTT	CRVAGRGSNQPQHF
TRBV4-2	14	TRBJ2-7	TRBD2	.	TGTGCCAGCAGCCCCGAGACGGGGGACTACGGGCAGTACTTC	CASSPETGDYGQYF
TRBV5-4	17	TRBJ2-5	.	.	TGTGTCAGCAGCACGGTGCCACTAGCGAGGGGGCTAGAGACCCAGTACTTC	CVSSTVPLARGLETQYF
TRBV6-5	13	TRBJ2-7	.	.	TGTGCCAGCCCCTCAATAACCTCCTACGAGCAGTACTTC	CASPSITSYEQYF
TRBV7-2	13	TRBJ1-5	.	.	TGTGCCAGCAGCGAGTCGGTCAATCAGCCCCAGCATTTT	CASSESVNQPQHF
TRBV5-4	18	TRBJ2-2	.	.	TGTGCCAACAGCTTGGACACATCAAAGGGCCCGAACACCGGGGAGCTGTTTTTT	CANSLDTSKGPNTGELFF
TRBV5-4	16	TRBJ2-3	TRBD2	.	TGTGCCAGCAGCTTGATTGTGGGACTAGCAGGAGATACGCAGTATTTT	CASSLIVGLAGDTQYF
TRBV7-9	12	TRBJ2-6	.	many	TGTGCCAGCAGTTTTAGGGCCAACGTCCTGACTTTC	CASSFRANVLTF
TRBV28	16	TRBJ1-6	TRBD1	.	TGTGCCAGCAGTTCCCGTTCACAGGGGGCAGGTTCACCCCTCCACTTT	CASSSRSQGAGSPLHF
TRBV29-1	14	TRBJ1-1	.	.	TGTAGGGTGAAACCCTCCCCCGCGAACACTGAAGCTTCCTTT	CRVKPSPANTEASF
TRBV11-1	15	TRBJ2-2	.	.	TGTGCCAGCAGCTCCGGGGCCCAAAACACCAGGGAGCTGTTTTTT	CASSSGAQNTRELFF
TRBV4-1	15	TRBJ1-1	TRBD1	.	TGCGTCAGCAGCCAAGGACAGGGGGCGAAGGCTGAAGTTTTTTTT	CVSSQGQGAKAEVFF
TRBV29-1	11	TRBJ1-1	.	.	TGCAGTGTATTCAGGAACACTGAAGCTTTCTTT	CSVFRNTEAFF